A selection of T cell receptor beta chains follows, all from one sample in a study of control samples from healthy donors and cancer patients. Clones were sequenced by immunoSEQ multiplex PCR, and TCRdb holds only the in-frame ones, with some missing. The repertoire holds more than 85,000 clones, 65% to 85% seen once, with roughly 39% in the top ten. The material sequenced was PBMCs. The source of these receptors is a man aged 65-85 years with lung cancer. CDR3s include the opening cysteine and the closing phenylalanine or tryptophan. The D gene is left open where the match is weak. Clone size is given for some rows only: seen once, a few or many times, or a class if the clone is expanded.

>NA|TRBV7-3|TRBJ1-3|16|NA
CASSLNLQHSGNTIYF
TGTGCCAGCAGCTTAAATCTACAGCACTCTGGAAACACCATATATTTT
>NA|TRBV4-1|TRBJ2-7|15|few
CASSQETGSSYEQYF
TGCGCCAGCAGCCAAGAAACGGGGAGCTCCTACGAGCAGTACTTC
>NA|TRBV6-1|TRBJ1-5|16|NA
CASSASRGGRNQPQHF
TGTGCCAGCAGTGCCTCCCGGGGGGGACGCAATCAGCCCCAGCATTTT
>TRBD1|TRBV29-1|TRBJ1-5|13|NA
CSARTGVGQPQHF
TGCAGCGCCCGGACAGGAGTCGGTCAGCCCCAGCATTTT
>TRBD1|TRBV19|TRBJ2-7|16|NA
CASSNHRSRGLYEQYF
TGTGCCAGTAGCAACCACAGATCCAGGGGGCTCTACGAGCAGTACTTC
>NA|TRBV11-1|TRBJ1-2|14|NA
CASSPSQDTYGYTF
TGTGCCAGCAGCCCTTCCCAGGACACCTATGGCTACACCTTC
>TRBD1|TRBV6-1|TRBJ1-2|15|NA
CASSEVLGQNYGYTF
TGTGCCAGCAGTGAAGTGCTGGGACAGAACTATGGCTACACCTTC
>NA|TRBV7-9|TRBJ1-6|14|NA
CASSATANNSPLHF
TGTGCCAGCAGCGCGACAGCTAATAATTCACCCCTCCACTTT
>TRBD1|TRBV4-3|TRBJ1-1|15|NA
CASSQDGTGRTEAFF
TGCGCCAGCAGCCAAGACGGGACAGGGAGAACTGAAGCTTTCTTT
>NA|TRBV10-2|TRBJ2-7|11|NA
CASRTSGEQYF
TGCGCCAGCAGGACCTCCGGCGAGCAGTACTTC
>NA|TRBV18|TRBJ2-3|14|NA
CASSPQRAADTQYF
TGTGCCAGCTCACCACAAAGGGCGGCGGATACGCAGTATTTT
>TRBD1|TRBV7-9|TRBJ2-7|17|NA
CASSSTPGTGGRNEQYF
TGTGCCAGCAGCTCCACGCCCGGGACAGGGGGAAGGAACGAGCAGTACTTC
>NA|TRBV27|TRBJ1-2|13|NA
CASSPGDANGYTF
TGTGCCAGCAGCCCCGGGGACGCAAATGGCTACACCTTC
>TRBD1|TRBV14|TRBJ1-6|14|NA
CASRDRGNNSPLHF
TGTGCCAGCAGGGACAGGGGAAATAATTCACCCCTCCACTTT
>NA|TRBV28|TRBJ2-3|16|once
CASSPRQTPTVDTQYF
TGTGCCAGCAGCCCCCGACAGACTCCCACCGTGGATACGCAGTATTTT
>NA|TRBV5-6|TRBJ1-2|15|NA
CASSLGTYPGYGYTF
TGTGCCAGCAGCTTGGGAACCTATCCGGGCTATGGCTACACCTTC
>NA|TRBV19|TRBJ1-1|13|NA
CASRGRGGTEAFF
TGTGCCAGTAGGGGTCGGGGGGGCACTGAAGCTTTCTTT
>NA|TRBV7-8|TRBJ2-6|15|once
CASSLAGSWANVLTF
TGTGCCAGCAGCTTAGCGGGATCTTGGGCCAACGTCCTGACTTTC
>NA|TRBV6-5|TRBJ1-2|14|few
CASSYLAEPYGYTF
TGTGCCAGCAGTTACCTTGCCGAACCGTATGGCTACACCTTC
>TRBD1|TRBV7-9|TRBJ1-2|12|NA
CASSSGQGLITF
TGTGCCAGCAGCTCGGGACAGGGGCTCATCACCTTC
>TRBD1|TRBV18|TRBJ1-5|17|NA
CASSPTGGPYSNQPQHF
TGTGCCAGCTCCCCTACAGGGGGCCCTTATAGCAATCAGCCCCAGCATTTT
>TRBD1|TRBV30|TRBJ2-3|17|NA
CAWSERQGAGSTDTQYF
TGTGCCTGGAGTGAGCGACAGGGGGCAGGGAGCACAGATACGCAGTATTTT
>NA|TRBV7-9|TRBJ2-3|11|NA
CASSFTDTQYF
TGTGCCAGCAGCTTTACAGATACGCAGTATTTT
>NA|TRBV5-1|TRBJ2-2|15|NA
CASSLDAGVGGELFF
TGCGCCAGCAGCTTGGATGCAGGGGTCGGCGGGGAGCTGTTTTTT
>TRBD1|TRBV5-5|TRBJ2-1|16|NA
CASSLAGQGVGNEQFF
TGTGCCAGCAGCTTGGCGGGACAGGGAGTTGGGAATGAGCAGTTCTTC
>TRBD2|TRBV7-9|TRBJ2-7|16|NA
CASSFSGGAGRYEQYF
TGTGCCAGCAGCTTTAGCGGGGGGGCCGGGCGCTACGAGCAGTACTTC
>NA|TRBV9|TRBJ1-1|13|few
CASSSRSVREAFF
TGTGCCAGCAGCTCCCGCTCTGTCCGTGAAGCTTTCTTT
>TRBD1|TRBV6-5|TRBJ2-7|14|few
CATLGQGARDEQYF
TGTGCCACCTTAGGACAGGGGGCTAGGGACGAGCAGTACTTC
>NA|TRBV11-2|TRBJ2-3|15|NA
CASSLGPDRTDTQYF
TGTGCCAGCAGCTTAGGCCCAGACCGCACAGATACGCAGTATTTT
>NA|TRBV4-1|TRBJ2-2|15|many
CASSQGGRGTGELFF
TGCGCCAGCAGCCAAGGGGGTCGAGGGACCGGGGAGCTGTTTTTT
>TRBD1|TRBV6-2/TRBV6-3|TRBJ1-4|15|once
CASSQRQGGAEKLFF
TGTGCCAGCAGTCAGAGACAGGGGGGAGCTGAAAAACTGTTTTTT
>NA|TRBV27|TRBJ2-5|14|NA
CASSLSTGWETQYF
TGTGCCAGCAGTTTATCAACAGGGTGGGAGACCCAGTACTTC
>NA|TRBV5-1|TRBJ2-3|14|NA
CASTPTRTTDTQYF
TGCGCCAGCACGCCAACGAGGACTACAGATACGCAGTATTTT
>TRBD2|TRBV24-1|TRBJ2-1|15|few
CATESSGEPYNEQFF
TGTGCCACCGAATCTAGCGGGGAGCCCTACAATGAGCAGTTCTTC
>NA|TRBV21-1|TRBJ1-4|19|NA
CASSDRRGQDYATNEKLFF
TGTGCCAGCAGCGACCGACGGGGACAGGACTATGCAACTAATGAAAAACTGTTTTTT
>NA|TRBV9|TRBJ1-6|9|NA
CASGSPLHF
TGTGCCAGCGGTTCACCCCTCCACTTT
>NA|TRBV12-3/TRBV12-4|TRBJ2-2|10|NA
CASGTGELFF
TGTGCCAGTGGGACCGGGGAGCTGTTTTTT
>NA|TRBV5-4|TRBJ2-7|12|few
CASSRDNHEQYF
TGTGCCAGCAGCCGGGACAACCACGAGCAGTACTTC
>TRBD1|TRBV9|TRBJ1-4|15|NA
CASSGQDRINEKLFF
TGTGCCAGCAGCGGACAGGACAGGATTAATGAAAAACTGTTTTTT
>NA|TRBV21-1|TRBJ1-5|19|once
CASSKAGVVIRNSNQPQHF
TGTGCCAGCAGCAAAGCTGGGGTAGTAATTAGGAATAGCAATCAGCCCCAGCATTTT
>NA|TRBV10-3|TRBJ2-1|13|NA
CAISEGFLNEQFF
TGTGCCATCAGTGAGGGCTTCCTCAATGAGCAGTTCTTC
>NA|TRBV27|TRBJ1-3|16|once
CASSLRSGISGNTIYF
TGTGCCAGCAGTTTAAGGTCCGGAATCTCTGGAAACACCATATATTTT
>NA|TRBV6-4|TRBJ2-1|15|once
CASSELGTSYNEQFF
TGTGCCAGCAGTGAACTAGGGACTTCCTACAATGAGCAGTTCTTC
>NA|TRBV3-1/TRBV3-2|TRBJ1-2|11|NA
CASSHTYGYTF
TGTGCCAGCAGCCACACCTATGGCTACACCTTC
>TRBD1|TRBV6-5|TRBJ1-3|15|NA
CASRDLQGAGNTIYF
TGTGCCAGCAGGGACCTTCAGGGGGCTGGAAACACCATATATTTT
>TRBD2|TRBV6-6|TRBJ2-2|20|few
CASSPLMGLAGGPGTGELFF
TGTGCCAGCAGCCCACTAATGGGACTAGCGGGGGGGCCAGGTACCGGGGAGCTGTTTTTT
>NA|TRBV2|TRBJ2-5|13|NA
CASSGAAPETQYF
TGTGCCAGCAGTGGGGCGGCTCCGGAGACCCAGTACTTC
>TRBD1|TRBV29-1|TRBJ1-2|14|NA
CSDRDRGTNYGYTF
TGCAGCGATCGGGACAGGGGGACTAACTATGGCTACACCTTC
>NA|TRBV7-2|TRBJ2-1|18|once
CASSPRGGPTPLKYEQFF
TGTGCCAGCAGCCCGCGGGGTGGTCCGACGCCTTTGAAGTATGAGCAGTTCTTC
>NA|TRBV6-2/TRBV6-3|TRBJ2-7|13|few
CASSYTGTYEQYF
TGTGCCAGCAGTTATACAGGGACCTACGAGCAGTACTTC
>NA|TRBV7-2|TRBJ2-3|15|NA
CASSRQWGGPDTQYF
TGTGCCAGCAGCCGCCAGTGGGGGGGCCCAGATACGCAGTATTTT
>NA|TRBV23-1|TRBJ2-7|11|NA
CAPQFSYEQYF
TGCGCCCCACAGTTCTCCTACGAGCAGTACTTC
>TRBD1|TRBV6-6|TRBJ1-2|13|NA
CASSGQGLNGYTF
TGTGCCAGCAGTGGACAGGGGCTGAATGGCTACACCTTC
>NA|TRBV2|TRBJ1-1|12|few
CASSVQGTEAFF
TGTGCCAGCAGTGTGCAGGGAACTGAAGCTTTCTTT
>TRBD2|TRBV18|TRBJ2-7|15|NA
CASSLRSSGGYEQYF
TGTGCCAGCTCCTTAAGATCGAGCGGGGGCTACGAGCAGTACTTC
>NA|TRBV2|TRBJ1-1|15|NA
CASSEGGGRRTEAFF
TGTGCCAGCAGTGAGGGTGGGGGGCGCAGGACTGAAGCTTTCTTT
>TRBD1|TRBV27|TRBJ1-6|14|NA
CASSWGQMNSPLHF
TGTGCCAGCAGTTGGGGACAGATGAATTCACCCCTCCACTTT
>TRBD1|TRBV6-5|TRBJ2-1|15|NA
CASSYEGAARNEQFF
TGTGCCAGCAGTTACGAGGGGGCCGCGCGGAATGAGCAGTTCTTC
>TRBD1|TRBV6-5|TRBJ1-6|15|NA
CASSLGQGYNSGLHF
TGTGCCAGCAGTCTCGGACAGGGGTATAATTCAGGCCTCCACTTT
>NA|TRBV28|TRBJ2-1|16|NA
CASSLYTAGSYNEQFF
TGTGCCAGCAGTTTATATACGGCGGGCTCCTACAATGAGCAGTTCTTC